This passage covers 28 T cell receptor beta chains from one sample sequenced in a study of T cell changes during pregnancy in multiple sclerosis. The method was immunoSEQ multiplex PCR; TCRdb's version includes in-frame clones alone and lacks a portion of them. The table has just over 90,000 clones, roughly 91% seen once. Sequencing used peripheral blood, obtained after pregnancy. These receptors were obtained from a female donor in good health, enrolled as a control in a pregnancy study.

The CDR3 DNA reads as TGTGCCAGCAGGACCAGCCGCCGGGGACAGATTAACTATGGCTACACCTTC. Translated: CASRTSRRGQINYGYTF. J is TRBJ1-2 and V is TRBV4-2; 7 nucleotides match TRBD1. The V and J ends lost 6 bases and 1 base, in that order; junction bases with no gene match: 14. The CDR3 extends over 17 amino acids. Looked up from germline, CDR1 is LGHNA and CDR2 is YNFKEQ.

The genes are TRBV14 and TRBJ2-3; no firm D call. The CDR3 loop spans 13 amino acids. Trimming cost V 6 bases and J 0 bases, with 7 bases left between them. Germline lookup yields CDR1 SGHDN and CDR2 FVKESK. CDR3 coding DNA: TGTGCCAGCAGTTTACTCAGCACAGATACGCAGTATTTT. The encoded protein is CASSLLSTDTQYF.

The gene calls are TRBV9 and TRBJ2-3, with 9 bases fitting TRBD2. Germline-derived CDR1 and CDR2 are SGDLS and YYNGEE. The CDR3 loop spans 16 amino acids. After removal of 4 bases from V and 0 bases from J, the junction contained 6 bases not matched to a gene. The CDR3 DNA follows: TGTGCCAGCAGCCTAAGACTAGCGGCGAGCACAGATACGCAGTATTTT. Amino acid sequence: CASSLRLAASTDTQYF.

This chain uses TRBV2 with TRBJ1-6, with D unresolved. Trimming took off 5 bases at V and 8 bases at J, with 4 bases between the two ends. Germline values: CDR1 SNHLY, CDR2 FYNNEI. The CDR3 covers 11 residues. The CDR3 nucleotides read TGTGCCAGCAGTCGGGATTCACCCCTCCACTTT. Amino acid sequence: CASSRDSPLHF. Variable domain in full (rest from reference TRBV2 and TRBJ1-6): EPEVTQTPSHQVTQMGQEVILRCVPISNHLYFYWYRQILGQKVEFLVSFYNNEISEKSEIFDDQFSVERPDGSNFTLKIRSTKLEDSAMYFCASSRDSPLHFGNGTRLTVT.

This chain uses TRBV5-1 with TRBJ1-4; D might be TRBD1 (6 bases). V lost 2 bases and J 3 bases, leaving 17 bases between the germline ends. This CDR3 contains 17 residues. The V gene's germline CDR1 is SGHRS and CDR2 YFSETQ. CDR3 nucleotides: TGCGCCAGCAGCTTTTTACTCAGCCAGGGGTCTAATGAAAAACTGTTTTTT. Protein: CASSFLLSQGSNEKLFF.

The chain carries TRBV29-1 and TRBJ2-1; D possibly corresponds to TRBD1 (6 bases). Germline V lookup: CDR1 SQVTM, CDR2 ANQGSEA. This CDR3 region has 13 residues. Trimming shortened V by 7 bases and J by 0 bases, and 10 bases separated the two germline ends. The CDR3 bases are TGCAGCGGAACAGGGTCCTCCTACAATGAGCAGTTCTTC. As protein: CSGTGSSYNEQFF.

V is TRBV7-3 and J is TRBJ2-5; maybe TRBD2 (7 bases). Germline lookup yields CDR1 SGHTA and CDR2 FQGTGA. The CDR3 has 15 residues. V lost 1 base and J lost 2, with 11 bases in between. CDR3 nucleotides: TGTGCCAGCAGCTTAATAAGGGGGGGTCAAGAGACCCAGTACTTC. Protein product: CASSLIRGGQETQYF.

The chain joins TRBV14 to TRBJ1-2; TRBD1 agrees at 7 bases. This CDR3 is 16 amino acids long. V gave up 1 base and J gave up 7 bases; unmatched junction bases: 12. CDR1 and CDR2 (germline): SGHDN, FVKESK. CDR3 in amino acids: CASSQALGGRGIGYTF. DNA for the CDR3: TGTGCCAGCAGCCAAGCCCTGGGGGGCAGGGGGATTGGCTACACCTTC.

The rearrangement links TRBV6-4 to TRBJ2-3; D remains unclear. V lost 7 bases to trimming and J lost 5 bases, with 10 bases between them. Germline loops: CDR1 MRHNA, CDR2 SNTAGT. CDR3 size: 12 residues. The CDR3 DNA reads TGTGCCAGCATGACGACTGTAGATACGCAGTATTTT. Protein product: CASMTTVDTQYF.

The V gene is TRBV5-1, the J gene TRBJ1-6, with D hard to call. The V gene's germline CDR1 is SGHRS and CDR2 YFSETQ. Trimming removed 0 bases at V and 10 bases at J, with 11 bases between. There are 14 residues in the CDR3. CDR3 amino acids: CASSLEQGGSPLHF. DNA for the CDR3: TGCGCCAGCAGCTTGGAGCAAGGAGGCTCACCCCTCCACTTT.

V usage is TRBV7-2 and J usage is TRBJ1-1; possible D gene TRBD1, 5 bases. Germline V CDR1 and CDR2: SGHTA, FQGNSA. This CDR3 has 16 residues. Deletions cut 5 bases from V and 6 bases from J, with 22 bases between. The CDR3 region is CASSLYVGGGSAEAFF. In nucleotides, the CDR3 is TGTGCCAGCAGCCTATACGTGGGGGGAGGTAGTGCTGAAGCTTTCTTT.

This clone was recorded only once. The chain is built from TRBV4-3 and TRBJ1-3; D possibly corresponds to TRBD1 (5 bases). Germline assignment: CDR1 LGHNA and CDR2 YSLEER. Deletions cut 4 bases from V and 4 bases from J, with 23 bases between. The CDR3 length is 18 residues. The CDR3 here is CASSLSTPGRAGGNTIYF. The CDR3 region has the DNA TGCGCCAGCAGCCTCAGTACCCCCGGCAGGGCGGGAGGAAACACCATATATTTT.

J is TRBJ2-1 and V is TRBV5-1, with D perhaps TRBD1 (5 bases). V gave up 4 bases and J gave up 4 bases, with 12 bases separating them. Germline V gene lookup returns CDR1 SGHRS and CDR2 YFSETQ. This CDR3 is 14 amino acids long. CDR3 in DNA: TGCGCCAGCAGCCTAGGGGCTTCTTACAATGAGCAGTTCTTC. This gives the protein CASSLGASYNEQFF.

The V call is TRBV7-2, the J call TRBJ1-2, with 9 nucleotides matching TRBD1. This CDR3 contains 15 residues. V gave up 3 bases and J gave up 7 bases; unmatched junction bases: 9. Germline values: CDR1 SGHTA, CDR2 FQGNSA. Written as DNA, the CDR3 is TGTGCCAGCAGCTTGGGGACAGGGTTAGCTCGTGGCTACACCTTC. Translating gives CASSLGTGLARGYTF.

The genes are TRBV29-1 and TRBJ1-1; D remains ambiguous. Germline CDR1 SQVTM, CDR2 ANQGSEA. The CDR3 has 13 residues. V was pared by 4 bases and J by 0 bases, with 9 bases between. The CDR3: CSVVTYMNTEAFF. CDR3 in DNA: TGCAGCGTTGTAACGTACATGAACACTGAAGCTTTCTTT.

CDR3 amino acids: CASSSTDRAGNTIYF. CDR3 sequence (DNA): TGTGCCAGCAGTTCGACTGACAGGGCTGGAAACACCATATATTTT. The gene calls are TRBV6-5 and TRBJ1-3; the match to TRBD1 covers 7 bases. Germline V gene sequence: CDR1 MNHEY, CDR2 SVGAGI. The CDR3 contains 15 residues. The trim removed 4 bases at V and 2 bases at J, leaving 5 bases unmatched.

The chain has TRBV5-4 and TRBJ2-5; the D gene is possibly TRBD1 (6 bases). The V gene lost 4 bases and the J gene lost 5 bases, with 12 bases spanning the gap. The CDR3 sequence is 13 residues long. Looked up from germline, CDR1 is SGHNT and CDR2 is YYREEE (reference sequence). CDR3 residues: CASSDRTAETQYF. The CDR3 DNA follows: TGTGCCAGCAGCGACCGGACAGCCGAGACCCAGTACTTC.

Concerning this clone: The identical CDR3 is also encoded by other nucleotide sequences in the sample. DNA for the CDR3: TGTGCCAGCAGCTTAGCGGCGGTCCAAGAGACCCAGTACTTC. Encoded protein: CASSLAAVQETQYF. The chain has TRBV7-2 and TRBJ2-5; D is unresolved. The CDR3 has 14 residues. The V end lost 0 bases, the J end lost 1 base, and 6 bases lay between the germline ends. Germline CDR1 and CDR2: SGHTA and FQGNSA.

This rearrangement joins TRBV6-4 to TRBJ1-1; perhaps TRBD1 as D (6 bases). V was pared by 3 bases and J by 5 bases, with 16 bases between. Germline CDR1 is MRHNA and CDR2 is SNTAGT. The CDR3 spans 15 residues. Here the CDR3 reads CASSETGIPRTEAFF. As DNA, the CDR3 is TGTGCCAGCAGTGAAACAGGGATCCCGAGGACTGAAGCTTTCTTT.

The chain uses TRBV7-2 and TRBJ2-3, with D maybe TRBD1 (5 bases). The CDR3 covers 16 residues. Germline CDR1 and CDR2: SGHTA and FQGNSA. V shed 2 bases and J shed 2 bases, with 14 bases lying between them. The CDR3 loop reads CASSLISGAITDTQYF. DNA of the CDR3: TGTGCCAGCAGCTTAATCAGTGGGGCCATCACAGATACGCAGTATTTT.

The rearrangement uses TRBV5-1 and TRBJ2-5; tentatively, D is TRBD2 (7 bases). Germline V lookup: CDR1 SGHRS, CDR2 YFSETQ. The CDR3 length is 12 residues. V lost 4 bases and J 13 bases, leaving 17 bases between the germline ends. The CDR3 loop reads CASSPRRGLMYF. The CDR3 nucleotides are TGCGCCAGCAGCCCGCGGCGGGGGCTGATGTACTTC. Combining the CDR3 with reference TRBV5-1 and TRBJ2-5 gives the whole variable domain KAGVTQTPRYLIKTRGQQVTLSCSPISGHRSVSWYQQTPGQGLQFLFEYFSETQRNKGNFPGRFSGRQFSNSRSEMNVSTLELGDSALYLCASSPRRGLMYFGPGTRLLVL.

As concerns this clone: The sample carries other DNA sequences with the same CDR3. The rearrangement uses TRBV4-3 and TRBJ1-1, with D possibly being TRBD1 (5 bases). Germline CDR1 LGHNA, CDR2 YSLEER. The CDR3 has 15 residues. The ends were cut back, 0 bases at V and 1 base at J, with 9 bases in the middle. The CDR3 region is CASSQDGAGNTEAFF. DNA for the CDR3: TGCGCCAGCAGCCAAGATGGGGCAGGGAACACTGAAGCTTTCTTT.

The V call is TRBV28, the J call TRBJ1-1; 8 bases are a match to TRBD1. The J segment lost 6 bases and the V segment lost 7 bases, leaving 10 bases of the junction unmatched. CDR3 length: 14 amino acids. Germline loops: CDR1 MDHEN, CDR2 SYDVKM. The CDR3 reads CASTQGASNAEAFF. The CDR3 DNA is TGTGCCAGCACTCAGGGGGCATCTAACGCTGAAGCTTTCTTT.

The chain employs TRBV7-9 and TRBJ1-1; D gene uncertain. Germline V gene sequence: CDR1 SEHNR, CDR2 FQNEAQ (reference sequence). Trimming cost V 4 bases and J 6 bases, with 9 bases left between them. This CDR3 comprises 12 residues. The CDR3 sequence: CASSSGNAEAFF. CDR3 DNA: TGTGCCAGCAGCTCGGGGAATGCTGAAGCTTTCTTT.

The genes are TRBV9 and TRBJ2-5; the D gene is possibly TRBD2 (6 bases). V lost 2 bases and J 0 bases, leaving 8 bases between the germline ends. The CDR3 is 14 residues long. CDR1 SGDLS and CDR2 YYNGEE come from the germline V gene. CDR3 in amino acids: CASSVSSDQETQYF. The CDR3 DNA reads TGTGCCAGCAGCGTCTCTAGCGACCAAGAGACCCAGTACTTC.

This chain connects TRBV10-3 to TRBJ2-3, with D tentatively TRBD1 (6 bases). Germline V gene sequence: CDR1 ENHRY, CDR2 SYGVKD. V was shortened by 4 bases and J by 0 bases, with 8 bases between the two germline ends. The CDR3 is 14 amino acids. The CDR3 here is CAISGDTSTDTQYF. CDR3 DNA: TGTGCCATCAGTGGGGACACGAGCACAGATACGCAGTATTTT.

V and J are TRBV6-1 and TRBJ2-7; the D gene is possibly TRBD2 (5 bases). Germline CDR1 MNHNS, CDR2 SASEGT. The CDR3 spans 14 residues. V was pared by 7 bases and J by 3 bases, with 16 bases between. CDR3 loop: CASKVAEGIYEQYF. CDR3 sequence (DNA): TGTGCCAGCAAGGTTGCTGAGGGTATCTACGAGCAGTACTTC.

This chain uses TRBV21-1 with TRBJ1-1; the D call of TRBD1 is as the table states it, not checked on the DNA. TRBV21-1 is a pseudogene segment. The CDR3 sequence is 14 residues long. CDR3 DNA sequence: TGTGCCAGCAGCAACACTCCTCAGGGGACTGAAGCTTTCTTT. Protein product: CASSNTPQGTEAFF.